This is a list of T cell receptor beta chains from one sample in a study of T cell changes during pregnancy in multiple sclerosis. Using immunoSEQ multiplex PCR, the repertoire was profiled, and TCRdb retains in-frame clones only, with some absent. This table has tens of thousands of clones, approximately 91% appearing once. The sample consisted of CD4+ T cells from peripheral blood mononuclear cells, taken in the second trimester of pregnancy. These receptors all come from a female donor in good health, enrolled as a control in a pregnancy study. CDR3s include the opening cysteine and the closing phenylalanine or tryptophan. Fields, in order: D gene, J gene, clone size, V gene, CDR3 protein. A D gene is named only where the DNA matches it firmly. Clone size is given for some rows only: seen once, a few or many times, or a class if the clone is expanded.

D gene: TRBD1
J gene: TRBJ1-4
clone size: -
V gene: TRBV2
CDR3 protein: CASSDRGGASEEKLFF

D gene: TRBD1
J gene: TRBJ2-7
clone size: -
V gene: TRBV6-1
CDR3 protein: CASRPGQGVGEQYF

D gene: -
J gene: TRBJ2-5
clone size: -
V gene: TRBV6-5
CDR3 protein: CASSFSGGTQYF

D gene: -
J gene: TRBJ2-2
clone size: -
V gene: TRBV18
CDR3 protein: CASSRGTGELFF

D gene: -
J gene: TRBJ2-1
clone size: -
V gene: TRBV15
CDR3 protein: CATSREGGGEQFF

D gene: -
J gene: TRBJ1-1
clone size: -
V gene: TRBV10-3
CDR3 protein: CAISESAALAFF

D gene: TRBD1
J gene: TRBJ1-2
clone size: few
V gene: TRBV2
CDR3 protein: CASSESIWDRGGYTF

D gene: -
J gene: TRBJ2-1
clone size: -
V gene: TRBV5-1
CDR3 protein: CASSLRATSKLYNEQFF

D gene: -
J gene: TRBJ1-2
clone size: -
V gene: TRBV27
CDR3 protein: CASSLSGVPNYGYTF

D gene: TRBD1
J gene: TRBJ2-7
clone size: -
V gene: TRBV5-1
CDR3 protein: CASRLTGPSYEQYF

D gene: TRBD1
J gene: TRBJ2-3
clone size: -
V gene: TRBV4-1
CDR3 protein: CASSQAGQGAWTDTQYF

D gene: -
J gene: TRBJ1-2
clone size: once
V gene: TRBV30
CDR3 protein: CAWSVSGLRGYTF

D gene: TRBD1
J gene: TRBJ2-7
clone size: -
V gene: TRBV6-7
CDR3 protein: CASSYTPGTGLSWYEQYF